The 30 T cell receptor beta chains listed next were all sequenced from one sample in a study of early T cells in non-severe SARS-CoV-2 infection. TCRdb reprocessed the 5' RACE reads via MiXCR and lists one record per CDR3 protein. The table lists 30,000 or so distinct CDR3 sequences, less than 6.5% of them singletons. The sample consisted of whole blood. The receptors shown here come from an adult who was a healthcare worker with PCR-confirmed SARS-CoV-2 infection or an uninfected control (not recorded which).

This clonotype was seen at least ten times. The chain couples TRBV7-9 to TRBJ2-3; tentative D call: TRBD2 (5 bases). The CDR3 is made up of 16 amino acids. CDR1 is SEHNR, CDR2 FQNEAQ, per germline (reference sequence). V was cut by 5 bases and J by 5 bases, with 20 bases left in between. CDR3 DNA: TGTGCCAGCAGCCCCCTAAGGCCGTCGAGGGTAGATACGCAGTATTTT. Residues: CASSPLRPSRVDTQYF.

This clonotype has more than one count but fewer than ten. The genes are TRBV6-2 or TRBV6-3 and TRBJ2-1; 13 bases fit TRBD2. V was clipped by 8 bases and J by 7 bases; unmatched bases: 8. CDR3 length: 15 amino acids. The germline V gene encodes CDR1 MNHEY and CDR2 SVGEGT. The CDR3: CASHTGLAGVNEQFF. The DNA of the CDR3 is TGTGCCAGCCACACCGGACTAGCGGGAGTGAATGAGCAGTTCTTC.

Only a few counts were recorded for this clonotype. V usage is TRBV18 and J usage is TRBJ1-2; the D gene is possibly TRBD1 (5 bases). The V gene lost 4 bases and the J gene lost 2 bases, with 14 bases spanning the gap. There are 15 residues in the CDR3. The germline CDR1 and CDR2 sequences are KGHSH and LQKENI. This chain's CDR3 is CASSQDSGPNYGYTF. The CDR3 DNA is TGTGCCAGCTCACAAGACTCGGGACCGAACTATGGCTACACCTTC.

By share, this clonotype counts as medium-sized. The V gene is TRBV24-1, the J gene TRBJ2-5, with 11 positions matching TRBD1. V lost 4 bases and J lost 1; bases outside the gene matches: 4. CDR3 length: 16 residues. The germline V gene encodes CDR1 KGHDR and CDR2 SFDVKD. CDR3 DNA sequence: TGTGCCACCAGTGAACCCGGGACAGGGGGCCAAGAGACCCAGTACTTC. Translated: CATSEPGTGGQETQYF.

This clonotype has a count of ten or more. The chain joins TRBV18 to TRBJ1-1, with unresolved D. Trimming cost V 1 base and J 3 bases, with 12 bases left between them. CDR1 and CDR2 from the germline V gene are KGHSH and LQKENI. This CDR3 region has 15 residues. The CDR3 here is CASSPRRSFHTEAFF. In DNA form, the CDR3 reads TGTGCCAGCTCACCACGGCGATCATTCCACACTGAAGCTTTCTTT. Based on the CDR3 plus reference TRBV18 and TRBJ1-1, the full variable domain is NAGVMQNPRHLVRRRGQEARLRCSPMKGHSHVYWYRQLPEEGLKFMVYLQKENIIDESGMPKERFSAEFPKEGPSILRIQQVVRGDSAAYFCASSPRRSFHTEAFFGQGTRLTVV.

This clonotype was observed at least ten times. The chain has TRBV7-9 and TRBJ1-2, with 12 bases matching TRBD1. J was trimmed by 4 bases and V by 5 bases; bases with no gene match: 8. Per germline, CDR1 SEHNR and CDR2 FQNEAQ (reference sequence). The CDR3 extends over 16 amino acids. The CDR3 is CASSPPRDRGPYGYTF. The CDR3 region has the DNA TGTGCCAGCAGCCCTCCCCGGGACAGGGGGCCCTATGGCTACACCTTC.

This clonotype came up many times. The genes are TRBV6-2 or TRBV6-3 and TRBJ2-2, with D hard to call. This CDR3 has 16 residues. With 5 bases removed from V and 2 bases from J, the gap between germline ends came to 15 bases. CDR1 is MNHEY, CDR2 SVGEGT, per germline. CDR3 nucleotide sequence: TGTGCCAGCAGTCCCCTATGGGGAACCAACACCGGGGAGCTGTTTTTT. This gives the protein CASSPLWGTNTGELFF.

The chain has TRBV20-1 and TRBJ1-3; the D gene is possibly TRBD1 (5 bases). The CDR3 sequence is 13 residues long. Trimming took off 2 bases at V and 11 bases at J, with 16 bases between the two ends. Germline V gives CDR1 DFQATT, CDR2 SNEGSKA (reference sequence). DNA of the CDR3: TGCAGTGCTAGACAGGGTTTAGACTCGGCCATATATTTT. This codes for CSARQGLDSAIYF.

This clonotype was recorded a few times. This chain connects TRBV28 to TRBJ2-1; TRBD2 agrees at 9 bases. CDR1 is MDHEN and CDR2 is SYDVKM in the germline V gene. V dropped 6 bases and J dropped 5; count of bases not matched to a gene: 8. The CDR3 covers 15 residues. CDR3 bases: TGTGCCAGCAGGAAAGGGACTAGCCGTCACAATGAGCAGTTCTTC. Protein sequence: CASRKGTSRHNEQFF.

V is TRBV2 and J is TRBJ2-7; weak D call: TRBD1 (6 bases). The CDR3 is 15 residues long. Germline CDR1 reads SNHLY; CDR2 reads FYNNEI. Trimming stripped 8 bases from V and 4 bases from J, with 21 bases between. CDR3 loop: CASGRRQGLGYEQYF. CDR3 sequence (DNA): TGTGCCAGCGGTCGGAGGCAGGGGTTAGGGTACGAGCAGTACTTC.

This clonotype was detected ten times or more. The CDR3 DNA sequence: TGTGCCAGCACCCGAGGACAGGGCGAAGCTTTCTTT. It yields the protein CASTRGQGEAFF. This chain joins TRBV6-1 and TRBJ1-1; 8 nucleotides line up with TRBD1. Trimming at V came to 7 bases and at J to 8 bases, leaving 6 bases not matched to a gene. Germline lookup yields CDR1 MNHNS and CDR2 SASEGT. The CDR3 totals 12 residues.

This clonotype was counted many times. The chain couples TRBV27 to TRBJ1-4; D uncertain. This CDR3 region has 14 residues. V dropped 4 bases and J dropped 8 bases, with 14 bases sitting between them. CDR1 is MNHEY and CDR2 is SMNVEV in the germline V gene (reference sequence). The CDR3 loop reads CASSSAITSEKLFF. CDR3 DNA sequence: TGTGCCAGCAGTTCCGCCATTACATCCGAAAAACTGTTTTTT.

CDR3 nucleotide sequence: TGTGCCAGCATCCCGGGACAGGGGGCGTTTAACACCGGGGAGCTGTTTTTT. Its protein product is CASIPGQGAFNTGELFF. J is TRBJ2-2 and V is TRBV19; the match to TRBD1 covers 12 bases. The CDR3 length is 17 residues. The V gene end was trimmed by 9 bases and the J gene end by 2 bases; junction bases not matched to a gene: 10. Germline loops: CDR1 LNHDA, CDR2 SQIVND (reference sequence).

This clonotype was observed a handful of times. The chain is built from TRBV6-9 and TRBJ2-7; D gene ambiguous. The germline V gene has CDR1 MNHGY and CDR2 SVAAGI. V was cut by 6 bases and J by 2 bases, with 8 bases left in between. The CDR3 has 12 residues. The CDR3 reads CASRSGTYEQYF. As DNA, the CDR3 is TGTGCCAGCAGGTCAGGTACCTACGAGCAGTACTTC.

There are a few counts of this clonotype. The gene calls are TRBV7-6 and TRBJ2-1, with D possibly being TRBD1 (6 bases). Deletions cut 4 bases from V and 8 bases from J, with 21 bases between. The CDR3 spans 16 residues. Germline V gives CDR1 SGHVS, CDR2 FNYEAQ. In DNA form, the CDR3 reads TGTGCCAGCAGCTCAAGGGGGTGGTACGACACCCATGAGCAGTTCTTC. It codes for CASSSRGWYDTHEQFF.

The rearrangement links TRBV7-2 to TRBJ2-2; possible D gene TRBD1, 6 bases. Trimming took 3 bases from V and 4 from J, leaving 12 bases between them. The CDR3 has 15 amino acids. Germline V gene data show CDR1 as SGHTA and CDR2 as FQGNSA. DNA of the CDR3: TGTGCCAGCAGCTTCGTGCAGGGGCCCACCGGGGAGCTGTTTTTT. Protein product: CASSFVQGPTGELFF.

This clonotype was seen at least ten times. The V call is TRBV12-3 or TRBV12-4, the J call TRBJ1-1; D gene uncertain. The CDR3 covers 12 residues. Trimming shortened V by 3 bases and J by 10 bases, and 12 bases separated the two germline ends. The CDR3 sequence: CASSLLGGLAFF. For the CDR3, the DNA is TGTGCCAGCAGTTTGCTCGGTGGGCTAGCTTTCTTT.

This clonotype came up a few times. The J gene is TRBJ1-1, the V gene TRBV14; the D gene is possibly TRBD1 (6 bases). This CDR3 contains 13 residues. V lost 6 bases and J lost 4, with 12 bases in between. Germline CDR1 is SGHDN and CDR2 is FVKESK. The CDR3 nucleotides are TGTGCCAGCAGATCGGGACAAAGCACTGAAGCTTTCTTT. It yields the protein CASRSGQSTEAFF.

V gene TRBV14 combines with J gene TRBJ2-7; unclear D gene. V was shortened by 2 bases and J by 7 bases, with 15 bases between the two germline ends. This CDR3 contains 14 residues. Germline V gene lookup returns CDR1 SGHDN and CDR2 FVKESK. The CDR3 DNA follows: TGTGCCAGCAGCCAAAATGGCCCCGCCGGGGAGCAGTACTTC. Protein: CASSQNGPAGEQYF.

In its sample, this clonotype was seen many times. This sequence joins TRBV19 and TRBJ2-3; weak D call: TRBD2 (6 bases). The CDR3 consists of 16 residues. Trimming took 7 bases from V and 5 from J, leaving 22 bases between them. The germline CDR1 and CDR2 sequences are LNHDA and SQIVND (reference sequence). CDR3 DNA sequence: TGTGCCAGTACCCCGGACGGGGGACTCATGGGAGATACGCAGTATTTT. Translation: CASTPDGGLMGDTQYF.

The rearrangement joins TRBV7-2 to TRBJ2-2, with TRBD1 identical over 7 bases. CDR3 length: 14 amino acids. Trimming removed 6 bases from V and 4 bases from J; junction bases left unmatched: 5. CDR1 SGHTA and CDR2 FQGNSA come from the germline V gene. This CDR3 reads CASRRQGGTGELFF. In DNA, the CDR3 is TGTGCCAGCAGACGACAGGGCGGCACCGGGGAGCTGTTTTTT. The variable domain in full, completed from reference TRBV7-2 and TRBJ2-2, reads GAGVSQSPSNKVTEKGKDVELRCDPISGHTALYWYRQSLGQGLEFLIYFQGNSAPDKSGLPSDRFSAERTGGSVSTLTIQRTQQEDSAVYLCASRRQGGTGELFFGEGSRLTVL.

J is TRBJ2-3 and V is TRBV4-2; a possible D gene is TRBD2 (6 bases). CDR1 and CDR2 from the germline V gene are LGHNA and YNFKEQ. V was clipped by 0 bases and J by 4 bases, with 14 bases between them. This CDR3 has 16 amino acids. CDR3 in amino acids: CASSQEGLRRADTQYF. The DNA of the CDR3 is TGTGCCAGCAGCCAAGAAGGCCTACGGAGGGCAGATACGCAGTATTTT.

This clonotype showed up just a few times. The chain has TRBV20-1 and TRBJ1-2, with 7 bases fitting TRBD1. Germline CDR1 is DFQATT and CDR2 is SNEGSKA (reference sequence). V trimming: 3 bases; J trimming: 5 bases; junction bases outside the gene matches: 6. This CDR3 spans 13 amino acids. The CDR3 region has the DNA TGCAGTGCTAGCAGCGGGACAGAATATGGCTACACCTTC. Its protein product is CSASSGTEYGYTF.

This rearrangement joins TRBV5-5 to TRBJ2-5; TRBD2 might be the D (5 bases). Trimming cost V 4 bases and J 5 bases, with 18 bases left between them. Germline loops: CDR1 SGHKS, CDR2 YYEKEE (reference sequence). The CDR3 consists of 15 residues. CDR3 nucleotides: TGTGCCAGCAGCCTAGCTCGAGGATCGTGGGAGACCCAGTACTTC. Encoded protein: CASSLARGSWETQYF.

This clonotype was seen a few times. The chain carries TRBV7-9 and TRBJ2-3, with no clear D. V was clipped by 0 bases and J by 4 bases, with 11 bases between them. From germline, CDR1 is SEHNR and CDR2 FQNEAQ (reference sequence). The CDR3 extends over 15 amino acids. CDR3 loop: CASSLAALMADTQYF. The CDR3 bases are TGTGCCAGCAGCTTAGCAGCCCTCATGGCAGATACGCAGTATTTT.

V and J are TRBV6-5 and TRBJ1-4, with 7 positions matching TRBD1. In germline, CDR1 is MNHEY, CDR2 SVGAGI. With V trimmed by 5 bases and J by 7 bases, 7 bases remained unmatched. The length of the CDR3 is 14 residues. CDR3 amino acids: CASSPLQGSEKLFF. In nucleotides, the CDR3 is TGTGCCAGCAGTCCTTTACAGGGGTCTGAAAAACTGTTTTTT.

Many counts were recorded for this clonotype. The rearrangement joins TRBV5-5 to TRBJ1-3; D gene unclear. V was clipped by 3 bases and J by 0 bases, with 10 bases between them. The CDR3 sequence is 15 residues long. Germline CDR1 is SGHKS and CDR2 is YYEKEE (reference sequence). The CDR3 bases are TGTGCCAGCAGCTCTGACCCTTCCTCTGGAAACACCATATATTTT. It translates to CASSSDPSSGNTIYF.

At least ten counts were recorded for this clonotype. The CDR3 spells CASSLENRGRSTNEKLFF. The CDR3 coding sequence is TGTGCCAGCAGCTTAGAAAACAGGGGGCGGTCGACTAATGAAAAACTGTTTTTT. The rearrangement links TRBV7-8 to TRBJ1-4, with 9 bases fitting TRBD1. Germline lookup yields CDR1 SGHVS and CDR2 FQNEAQ. CDR3 size: 18 residues. Trimming cost V 1 base and J 2 bases; bases outside gene matches: 8.

The rearrangement joins TRBV4-3 to TRBJ2-7; the D call may be TRBD1 or TRBD2 (5 bases each). The CDR3 runs 15 residues. The germline V gene encodes CDR1 LGHNA and CDR2 YSLEER. V lost 3 bases to trimming and J lost 4 bases, with 16 bases between them. The CDR3 DNA follows: TGCGCCAGCAGCCAGGGACGCCAACCAACTTACGAGCAGTACTTC. It translates to CASSQGRQPTYEQYF.

This clonotype was observed a handful of times. The rearrangement links TRBV7-8 to TRBJ2-1; D uncertain. The V gene's germline CDR1 is SGHVS and CDR2 FQNEAQ. The CDR3 consists of 16 residues. Trimming stripped 1 base from V and 0 bases from J, with 10 bases between. The DNA of the CDR3 is TGTGCCAGCAGCTTAGGAAGATCGGCCTCCTACAATGAGCAGTTCTTC. The encoded protein is CASSLGRSASYNEQFF.